The 26 T cell receptor beta chains presented below share a single source sample, sequenced in a study of beta chain features in type 1 diabetes. Of the isolated RNA, all was reverse transcribed, and so the sequenced material was expressed TCRB transcripts. Sequencing was performed with immunoSEQ multiplex PCR; in TCRdb, only in-frame clones are kept and a portion is missing. The sample lists 200,000 to 250,000 clones, over 8.5% seen once, with about 0.037% in the top ten. Source material: naive CD4+ T cells from blood. These receptors were taken from a woman between 18 and 30 years old in good health.

The chain recombines TRBV7-9 with TRBJ1-2; D is ambiguous. The length of the CDR3 is 13 residues. CDR1 and CDR2 from the germline V gene are SEHNR and FQNEAQ (reference sequence). The V end was cut by 0 bases, the J end by 3 bases, with 5 bases between. The CDR3 spells CASSLAPDYGYTF. Here the CDR3 DNA reads TGTGCCAGCAGCTTAGCCCCGGACTATGGCTACACCTTC.

The rearrangement uses TRBV19 and TRBJ2-3; 12 nucleotides match TRBD1. This CDR3 comprises 15 residues. Germline assignment: CDR1 LNHDA and CDR2 SQIVND (reference sequence). V lost 5 bases to trimming and J lost 4 bases; unmatched junction nucleotides: 4. The CDR3 reads CASSPRDRGPDTQYF. DNA of the CDR3: TGTGCCAGTAGTCCCCGGGACAGGGGGCCAGATACGCAGTATTTT.

The chain carries TRBV11-2 and TRBJ2-1; D perhaps matches TRBD2 (6 bases). The CDR3 extends over 15 amino acids. Germline CDR1 reads SGHAT; CDR2 reads FQNNGV. V was shortened by 0 bases and J by 4 bases, with 10 bases between the two germline ends. CDR3 region: CASSLDLAGYNEQFF. The CDR3 region has the DNA TGTGCCAGCAGCTTAGATCTGGCGGGGTACAATGAGCAGTTCTTC.

This clone was seen a few times. The CDR3 sequence: CASSSPGQGGGYTF. CDR3 DNA: TGTGCCAGCAGCTCTCCGGGACAGGGTGGCGGCTACACCTTC. The V and J genes are TRBV5-6 and TRBJ1-2, with 9 positions matching TRBD1. The CDR3 is 14 residues long. Germline CDR1 SGHDT, CDR2 YYEEEE. V dropped 3 bases and J dropped 8; count of bases not matched to a gene: 8.

In this sample, this clone turned up once. The V call is TRBV10-2, the J call TRBJ1-5, with D unclear. The germline V and J ends were trimmed by 0 bases and 2 bases, with 8 bases remaining between them. The CDR3 totals 15 residues. Germline CDR1 WSHSY, CDR2 SAAADI. The DNA of the CDR3 is TGCGCCAGCAGTGAGTCGATCCCGGGCAATCAGCCCCAGCATTTT. Its protein is CASSESIPGNQPQHF.

To note about this clone: This sample also contains other DNA sequences that code for the same CDR3. J is TRBJ1-2 and V is TRBV7-9; D not certain. The V end was cut by 1 base, the J end by 4 bases, with 4 bases between. This CDR3 has 12 amino acids. Germline CDR1 reads SEHNR; CDR2 reads FQNEAQ (reference sequence). CDR3 in amino acids: CASSLDSYGYTF. The DNA of the CDR3 is TGTGCCAGCAGCTTAGACAGCTATGGCTACACCTTC.

The chain uses TRBV5-1 and TRBJ2-1; 15 bases are a match to TRBD2. Germline V gene data show CDR1 as SGHRS and CDR2 as YFSETQ. The CDR3 has 16 residues. The V and J ends lost 4 bases and 9 bases, in that order; junction bases with no gene match: 8. CDR3 in DNA: TGCGCCAGCAGCACCGGACTAGCGGGAGGGCCTGGTGAGCAGTTCTTC. Translated, it gives CASSTGLAGGPGEQFF.

This clone was seen a handful of times. The chain is built from TRBV18 and TRBJ1-5, with a weak D call TRBD1 (5 bases). The germline CDR1 and CDR2 sequences are KGHSH and LQKENI. The V end was cut by 4 bases, the J end by 2 bases, with 12 bases between. CDR3 length equals 15 residues. CDR3 sequence: CASSLGQSGNQPQHF. The CDR3 DNA reads TGTGCCAGCTCACTCGGACAATCCGGCAATCAGCCCCAGCATTTT.

This clone was recorded a few times. J is TRBJ2-1 and V is TRBV5-1, with TRBD1 matching over 8 bases. Germline lookup yields CDR1 SGHRS and CDR2 YFSETQ. The trim removed 4 bases at V and 4 bases at J, leaving 10 bases unmatched. CDR3 length: 16 residues. The CDR3 DNA is TGCGCCAGCAGCCTCCTCCGGGACAGGCCGTACAATGAGCAGTTCTTC. Amino acids: CASSLLRDRPYNEQFF.

The gene calls are TRBV11-2 and TRBJ2-2, with TRBD2 identical over 9 bases. The CDR3 length is 17 residues. Trimming at V came to 3 bases and at J to 6 bases, leaving 11 bases not matched to a gene. CDR1 and CDR2 (germline): SGHAT, FQNNGV. DNA for the CDR3: TGTGCCAGCAGCTTTAGTGCCTTAGCGGGAGAGGCCGGGGAGCTGTTTTTT. It yields the protein CASSFSALAGEAGELFF.

There are a few counts of this clone. V gene TRBV6-1 combines with J gene TRBJ1-1; D is perhaps TRBD1 (6 bases). Per the germline V gene, CDR1 is MNHNS and CDR2 is SASEGT. The CDR3 length is 15 residues. V shed 4 bases and J shed 6 bases, with 18 bases lying between them. Here the CDR3 reads CASSAGTGGGAEAFF. The CDR3, as DNA: TGTGCCAGCAGTGCCGGGACCGGGGGGGGCGCTGAAGCTTTCTTT.

This chain links TRBV30 with TRBJ1-5, with TRBD1 matching over 7 bases. V dropped 0 bases and J dropped 4; count of bases not matched to a gene: 6. Looked up from germline, CDR1 is GTSNPN and CDR2 is SVGIG (reference sequence). CDR3 length: 15 amino acids. The CDR3 here is CAWSVRRDSNQPQHF. Written as DNA, the CDR3 is TGTGCCTGGAGTGTACGGCGGGACAGTAATCAGCCCCAGCATTTT.

V gene TRBV21-1 combines with J gene TRBJ1-5; TRBD1 was called by the table and not checked on the DNA. TRBV21-1 is a known pseudogene. This CDR3 has 17 amino acids. The CDR3 sequence: CASSKVHRQGGNQPQHF. The CDR3 nucleotides are TGTGCCAGCAGCAAAGTTCACCGACAGGGTGGCAATCAGCCCCAGCATTTT.

This clone was seen a few times. The gene calls are TRBV18 and TRBJ2-3; D perhaps matches TRBD2 (5 bases). This CDR3 has 15 residues. V shed 1 base and J shed 4 bases, with 12 bases lying between them. Germline-derived CDR1 and CDR2 are KGHSH and LQKENI. CDR3 DNA sequence: TGTGCCAGCTCACCACGGGTGGGGAGCTCAGATACGCAGTATTTT. Its translation is CASSPRVGSSDTQYF.

This clone turned up a few times. The V and J genes are TRBV7-9 and TRBJ1-1; D not certain. The V end lost 2 bases, the J end lost 0 bases, and 4 bases lay between the germline ends. The CDR3 runs to 13 residues. The germline CDR1 and CDR2 sequences are SEHNR and FQNEAQ (reference sequence). The CDR3 DNA follows: TGTGCCAGCAGCTTAAGCTTGAACACTGAAGCTTTCTTT. The encoded protein is CASSLSLNTEAFF.

This clone came up a few times. The rearrangement links TRBV7-2 to TRBJ1-2; D might be TRBD1 (5 bases). The CDR3 extends over 14 amino acids. Trimming pared 1 base from V and 7 bases from J, leaving 13 bases between. Germline V gene lookup returns CDR1 SGHTA and CDR2 FQGNSA. CDR3 DNA: TGTGCCAGCAGCTTAGGTGGACATCGGAGTGGCTACACCTTC. Its protein product is CASSLGGHRSGYTF.

In its sample, this clone was seen once. This chain uses TRBV30 with TRBJ1-2; TRBD1 matches 12 bases. The CDR3 totals 14 residues. The trim removed 1 base at V and 8 bases at J, leaving 5 bases unmatched. The germline V gene encodes CDR1 GTSNPN and CDR2 SVGIG (reference sequence). The CDR3 reads CAWSAGTGGWGYTF. The CDR3 nucleotides are TGTGCCTGGAGTGCCGGGACAGGGGGCTGGGGCTACACCTTC.

For the CDR3, the DNA is TGTGCCAGTTCCGAAGAGATTAGGACAGGGATTAACTATGGCTACACCTTC. The encoded protein is CASSEEIRTGINYGYTF. This chain joins TRBV2 and TRBJ1-2, with TRBD1 matching over 8 bases. Unmatched junction bases numbered 16, after V lost 9 bases and J lost 1 base. CDR1 and CDR2 (germline): SNHLY, FYNNEI. The CDR3 has 17 amino acids.

This clone has ten or more counts. The rearrangement links TRBV29-1 to TRBJ2-1; D may be TRBD2 (6 bases). V lost 3 bases and J 15 bases, leaving 12 bases between the germline ends. Germline CDR1 is SQVTM and CDR2 is ANQGSEA. This CDR3 region has 10 residues. The CDR3 is CSVDAGSVFF. The CDR3 coding sequence is TGCAGCGTTGATGCGGGGTCGGTGTTCTTC.

This clone was seen a handful of times. The V call is TRBV18, the J call TRBJ1-3; D possibly corresponds to TRBD1 (6 bases). Per the germline V gene, CDR1 is KGHSH and CDR2 is LQKENI. CDR3 length equals 16 residues. V lost 4 bases to trimming and J lost 2 bases, with 15 bases between them. CDR3 sequence (DNA): TGTGCCAGCTCACGCGGAATGGGGGCAACTGGAAACACCATATATTTT. Its protein product is CASSRGMGATGNTIYF.

This clone was seen a few times. The chain employs TRBV10-3 and TRBJ2-1, with TRBD2 matching over 7 bases. Unmatched junction bases numbered 7, after V lost 6 bases and J lost 8 bases. The CDR3 consists of 13 residues. CDR1 is ENHRY, CDR2 SYGVKD, per germline. CDR3 in amino acids: CAISREVRDEQFF. DNA of the CDR3: TGTGCCATCAGCCGGGAGGTGCGAGATGAGCAGTTCTTC.

In DNA, the CDR3 is TGTGCCAGCAGCAGCTTGTCCCTAGCGGGGGGCCTCATATACGAGCAGTACTTC. It is translated as CASSSLSLAGGLIYEQYF. The V and J genes are TRBV11-2 and TRBJ2-7; 11 bases map to TRBD2. This CDR3 comprises 18 residues. V shed 5 bases and J 4 bases; nucleotides not matched to a gene: 16. Germline lookup yields CDR1 SGHAT and CDR2 FQNNGV.

A few counts support this clone. The J gene is TRBJ1-5, the V gene TRBV12-5; 8 bases align to TRBD1. The length of the CDR3 is 15 residues. Germline values: CDR1 LGHNT, CDR2 FRNRAP. Unmatched junction bases numbered 4, after V lost 4 bases and J lost 2 bases. CDR3 amino acids: CASGSGGRGNQPQHF. The CDR3 DNA sequence: TGTGCTAGTGGTTCAGGGGGCAGGGGCAATCAGCCCCAGCATTTT.

This clone was picked up a small number of times. V usage is TRBV2 and J usage is TRBJ2-7; D is uncertain. The V and J ends lost 2 bases and 2 bases respectively, with 7 bases between them. Germline CDR1 reads SNHLY; CDR2 reads FYNNEI. This CDR3 has 13 residues. CDR3 sequence: CASSEPVTYEQYF. The CDR3 DNA is TGTGCCAGCAGTGAACCAGTAACCTACGAGCAGTACTTC.

The chain combines TRBV7-8 with TRBJ2-4, with D perhaps matching TRBD2 (6 bases). V lost 2 bases, J lost 5 bases, and 16 bases lay in between. This CDR3 spans 16 amino acids. Germline assignment: CDR1 SGHVS and CDR2 FQNEAQ. CDR3 sequence reads: CASSLIEGRGENIQYF. The CDR3 region has the DNA TGTGCCAGCAGCTTAATAGAGGGGCGGGGTGAAAACATTCAGTACTTC.

This clone was seen more than once but under ten times. The rearrangement joins TRBV30 to TRBJ2-1; TRBD1 agrees at 7 bases. The CDR3 is 14 residues long. Per the germline V gene, CDR1 is GTSNPN and CDR2 is SVGIG (reference sequence). J was trimmed by 0 bases and V by 5 bases; bases with no gene match: 4. The CDR3 sequence: CAWETGTSYNEQFF. The CDR3, as DNA: TGTGCCTGGGAGACAGGGACCTCCTACAATGAGCAGTTCTTC.